The TCR beta chain described here comes from a study of blood T cell repertoires in COVID-19. Study-wide context: Samples came from the United States, Italy and Spain, spanning acute and convalescent COVID-19. PBMCs, B-cell-depleted T cells, or T cells provided the cDNA or gDNA that made up the material.

The authors' processing: Reference gene primer amplification gave estimated nucleated cell counts. Profiled with immunoSEQ multiplex PCR; TCRdb holds only in-frame clones, not every one. V, J and clone size were drawn from that table, and D and trimming were deduced from the DNA. The sample holds about 210,000 clones; roughly 82% are singletons and the top ten take about 12%. Germline loops: CDR1 MNHNS, CDR2 SASEGT. With 3 bases clipped from V and 6 bases from J, the junction kept 7 bases outside the gene matches. The CDR3 runs to 14 residues. The sequence came from a woman between 40 and 55 years old with acute or convalescent COVID-19. The specimen was peripheral blood. The chain carries TRBV6-1 and TRBJ1-2, with TRBD1 matching over 7 bases. CDR3 in amino acids: CASSDAGGRDGYTF. The CDR3 DNA reads TGTGCCAGCAGTGACGCAGGGGGGCGTGATGGCTACACCTTC.